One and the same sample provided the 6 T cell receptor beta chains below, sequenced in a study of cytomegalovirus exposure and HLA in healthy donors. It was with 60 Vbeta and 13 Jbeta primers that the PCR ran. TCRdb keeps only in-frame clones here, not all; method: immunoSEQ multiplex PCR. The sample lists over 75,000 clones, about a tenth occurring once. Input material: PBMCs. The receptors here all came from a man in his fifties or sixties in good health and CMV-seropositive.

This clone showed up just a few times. CDR3 sequence: CASSSTTGNHQPQHF. CDR3 nucleotide sequence: TGTGCCAGCAGTTCGACGACAGGGAATCATCAGCCCCAGCATTTT. This sequence joins TRBV28 and TRBJ1-5, with 7 bases identical to TRBD1. This CDR3 has 15 amino acids. Unmatched junction bases numbered 8, after V lost 4 bases and J lost 5 bases. Per germline, CDR1 MDHEN and CDR2 SYDVKM.

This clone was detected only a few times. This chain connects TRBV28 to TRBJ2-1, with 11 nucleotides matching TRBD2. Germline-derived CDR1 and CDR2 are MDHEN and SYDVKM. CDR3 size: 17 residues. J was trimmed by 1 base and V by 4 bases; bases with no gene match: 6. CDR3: CASSSFSGRASYNEQFF. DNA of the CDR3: TGTGCCAGCAGTTCATTTAGCGGGAGGGCATCCTACAATGAGCAGTTCTTC.

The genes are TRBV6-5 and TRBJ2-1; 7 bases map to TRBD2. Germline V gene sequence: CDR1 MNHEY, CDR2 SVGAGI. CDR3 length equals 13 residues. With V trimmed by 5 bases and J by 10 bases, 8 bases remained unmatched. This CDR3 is CASSDTLAREQFF. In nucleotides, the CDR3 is TGTGCCAGCAGTGACACACTAGCGCGGGAGCAGTTCTTC.

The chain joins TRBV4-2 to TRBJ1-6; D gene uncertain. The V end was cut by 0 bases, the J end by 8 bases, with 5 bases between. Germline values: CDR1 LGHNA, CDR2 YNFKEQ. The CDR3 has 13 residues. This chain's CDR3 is CASSQDRYSPLHF. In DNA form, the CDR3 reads TGTGCCAGCAGCCAAGACAGGTATTCACCCCTCCACTTT.

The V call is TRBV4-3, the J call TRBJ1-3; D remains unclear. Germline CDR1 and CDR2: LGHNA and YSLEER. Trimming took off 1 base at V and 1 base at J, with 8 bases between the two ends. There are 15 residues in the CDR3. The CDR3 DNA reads TGCGCCAGCAGCCAAGTATTACAATCTGGAAACACCATATATTTT. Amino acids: CASSQVLQSGNTIYF.

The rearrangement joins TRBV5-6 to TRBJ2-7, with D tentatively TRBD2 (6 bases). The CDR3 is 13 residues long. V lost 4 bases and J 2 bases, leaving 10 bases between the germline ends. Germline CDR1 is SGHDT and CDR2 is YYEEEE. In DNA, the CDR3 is TGTGCCAGCAGCCCCACTAGCACCTACGAGCAGTACTTC. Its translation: CASSPTSTYEQYF.